Below, 10 T cell receptor beta chains from the same sample are listed, as sequenced in a study of T cell responses to AZD1222 COVID-19 vaccine. Assay: immunoSEQ multiplex PCR; the TCRdb copy retains only in-frame clones and omits some. Among around 150,000 clones listed, 90% were seen once. Sequencing used peripheral blood, obtained 28 days after the second AZD1222 dose. These receptor sequences come from an adult who received the AZD1222 COVID-19 vaccine.

The rearrangement joins TRBV11-2 to TRBJ1-5, with TRBD1 matching over 8 bases. CDR3 length: 14 amino acids. Looked up from germline, CDR1 is SGHAT and CDR2 is FQNNGV. After removal of 5 bases from V and 2 bases from J, the junction contained 2 bases not matched to a gene. The DNA for the CDR3 is TGTGCCAGCAGCCCGACAGGGGGCAATCAGCCCCAGCATTTT. Translation gives CASSPTGGNQPQHF. Full variable domain (remainder filled in from reference TRBV11-2 and TRBJ1-5): EAGVAQSPRYKIIEKRQSVAFWCNPISGHATLYWYQQILGQGPKLLIQFQNNGVVDDSQLPKDRFSAERLKGVDSTLKIQPAKLEDSAVYLCASSPTGGNQPQHFGDGTRLSIL.

V is TRBV12-3 or TRBV12-4 and J is TRBJ1-2, with no clear D. This CDR3 comprises 13 residues. Trimming stripped 3 bases from V and 0 bases from J, with 5 bases between. The CDR3: CASSFDPNYGYTF. The CDR3 bases are TGTGCCAGCAGTTTCGACCCTAACTATGGCTACACCTTC.

This clone was detected only a few times. The chain joins TRBV5-4 to TRBJ2-2; D is possibly TRBD1 (6 bases). Between the trimmed V and J ends, which lost 4 bases and 10 bases, there was a span of 14 bases. Germline-derived CDR1 and CDR2 are SGHNT and YYREEE (reference sequence). This CDR3 spans 13 amino acids. The CDR3 here is CASSLLGGPELFF. As DNA, the CDR3 is TGTGCCAGCAGCCTCCTTGGGGGCCCGGAGCTGTTTTTT. The full variable domain, with the rest looked up from reference TRBV5-4 and TRBJ2-2, is ETGVTQSPTHLIKTRGQQVTLRCSSQSGHNTVSWYQQALGQGPQFIFQYYREEENGRGNFPPRFSGLQFPNYSSELNVNALELDDSALYLCASSLLGGPELFFGEGSRLTVL.

The chain has TRBV5-6 and TRBJ2-7, with D unclear. V lost 4 bases and J lost 3, with 14 bases in between. The CDR3 length is 14 residues. From germline, CDR1 is SGHDT and CDR2 YYEEEE. The CDR3 DNA reads as TGTGCCAGCAGCCAGTGGGGAACTGGCTACGAGCAGTACTTC. This encodes CASSQWGTGYEQYF.

V gene TRBV7-3 combines with J gene TRBJ2-7; D ambiguous. Deletions cut 2 bases from V and 2 bases from J, with 10 bases between. This CDR3 region has 14 residues. Germline CDR1 reads SGHTA; CDR2 reads FQGTGA. As DNA, the CDR3 is TGTGCCAGCAGCTTAGCTGAGTCCCCCTACGAGCAGTACTTC. It translates to CASSLAESPYEQYF.

This chain uses TRBV6-5 with TRBJ2-3, with D possibly being TRBD2 (6 bases). The CDR3 totals 16 residues. Trimming pared 2 bases from V and 14 bases from J, leaving 26 bases between. Germline CDR1 and CDR2: MNHEY and SVGAGI. This CDR3 reads CASSYAIGGARGWWYF. DNA of the CDR3: TGTGCCAGCAGTTACGCCATTGGAGGGGCGCGCGGATGGTGGTATTTT.

Here the CDR3 reads CASSVNTQPGAFF. Here the CDR3 DNA reads TGTGCCAGCAGCGTAAACACCCAGCCCGGAGCTTTCTTT. The V gene is TRBV9, the J gene TRBJ1-1; D unresolved. Germline CDR1 and CDR2: SGDLS and YYNGEE. This CDR3 has 13 amino acids. The V gene lost 1 base and the J gene lost 10 bases, with 14 bases spanning the gap.

V usage is TRBV30 and J usage is TRBJ1-3; D is undetermined. Germline V gene data show CDR1 as GTSNPN and CDR2 as SVGIG (reference sequence). V dropped 0 bases and J dropped 3 bases, with 12 bases sitting between them. The CDR3 length is 15 residues. CDR3 protein: CAWSVAAGVGNTIYF. CDR3 DNA sequence: TGTGCCTGGAGTGTAGCCGCCGGGGTTGGAAACACCATATATTTT.

This clone has just one count. The chain joins TRBV6-5 to TRBJ1-5, with D possibly being TRBD1 (5 bases). This CDR3 is built from 15 residues. Germline V lookup: CDR1 MNHEY, CDR2 SVGAGI. The ends were cut back, 0 bases at V and 6 bases at J, with 12 bases in the middle. CDR3 in amino acids: CASSYSSPGRQPQHF. The CDR3 DNA reads TGTGCCAGCAGTTACTCGAGCCCAGGGCGTCAGCCCCAGCATTTT.

The chain recombines TRBV2 with TRBJ2-7; either TRBD1 or TRBD2 may supply D (5 bases each). This CDR3 is built from 14 residues. Trimming stripped 3 bases from V and 4 bases from J, with 13 bases between. Looked up from germline, CDR1 is SNHLY and CDR2 is FYNNEI. CDR3 sequence reads: CASSEQGELYEQYF. CDR3 coding DNA: TGTGCCAGCAGTGAGCAGGGAGAGCTTTACGAGCAGTACTTC.